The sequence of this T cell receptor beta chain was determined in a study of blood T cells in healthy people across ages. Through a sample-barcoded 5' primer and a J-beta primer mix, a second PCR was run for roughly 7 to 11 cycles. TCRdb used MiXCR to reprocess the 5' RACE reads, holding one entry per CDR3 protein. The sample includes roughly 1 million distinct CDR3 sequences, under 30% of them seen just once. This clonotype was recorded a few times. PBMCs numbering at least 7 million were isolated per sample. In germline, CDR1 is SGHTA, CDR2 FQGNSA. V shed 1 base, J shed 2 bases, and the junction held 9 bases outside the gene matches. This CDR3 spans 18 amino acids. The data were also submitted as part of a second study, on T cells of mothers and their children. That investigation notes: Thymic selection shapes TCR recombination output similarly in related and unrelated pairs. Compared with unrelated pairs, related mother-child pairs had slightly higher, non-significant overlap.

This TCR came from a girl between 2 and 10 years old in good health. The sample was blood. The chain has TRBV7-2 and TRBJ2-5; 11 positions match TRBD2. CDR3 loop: CASSLGLGTSGGQETQYF. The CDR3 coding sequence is TGTGCCAGCAGCTTAGGTTTGGGGACTAGCGGAGGGCAAGAGACCCAGTACTTC.